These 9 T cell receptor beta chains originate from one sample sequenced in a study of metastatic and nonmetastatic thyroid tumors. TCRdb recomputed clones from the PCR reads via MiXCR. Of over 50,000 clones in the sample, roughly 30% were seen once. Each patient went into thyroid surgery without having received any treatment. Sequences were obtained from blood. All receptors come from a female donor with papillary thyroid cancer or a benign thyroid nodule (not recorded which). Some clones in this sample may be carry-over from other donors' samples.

The CDR3 DNA sequence: TGTGCCAGCAGTTCCGGGACAGGGATTAACTATGGCTACACCTTC. This codes for CASSSGTGINYGYTF. The rearrangement uses TRBV6-1 and TRBJ1-2, with TRBD1 matching 9 bases. CDR1 and CDR2 (germline): MNHNS, SASEGT. The V and J ends lost 5 bases and 1 base, in that order; junction bases with no gene match: 5. The CDR3 sequence is 15 residues long.

The CDR3 spells CAWILAGYNEQFF. CDR3 DNA: TGTGCCTGGATCCTAGCGGGTTACAATGAGCAGTTCTTC. The chain couples TRBV30 to TRBJ2-1; the match to TRBD2 covers 8 bases. Germline V lookup: CDR1 GTSNPN, CDR2 SVGIG (reference sequence). With 4 bases clipped from V and 4 bases from J, the junction kept 3 bases outside the gene matches. CDR3 length equals 13 residues.

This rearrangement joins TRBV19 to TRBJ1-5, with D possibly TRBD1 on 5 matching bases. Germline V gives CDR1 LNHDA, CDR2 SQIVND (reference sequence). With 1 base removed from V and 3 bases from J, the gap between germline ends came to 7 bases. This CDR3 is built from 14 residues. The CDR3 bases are TGTGCCAGTAGTATAGGGGACTCCAATCAGCCCCAGCATTTT. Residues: CASSIGDSNQPQHF.

This CDR3 is CASSSGAFVNEQFF. The CDR3 DNA reads as TGTGCCAGCAGTAGCGGGGCGTTCGTCAATGAGCAGTTCTTC. The chain joins TRBV6-1 to TRBJ2-1; 7 nucleotides align to TRBD2. V lost 5 bases, J lost 6 bases, and 7 bases stayed unmatched. The CDR3 loop spans 14 amino acids. The germline V gene has CDR1 MNHNS and CDR2 SASEGT.

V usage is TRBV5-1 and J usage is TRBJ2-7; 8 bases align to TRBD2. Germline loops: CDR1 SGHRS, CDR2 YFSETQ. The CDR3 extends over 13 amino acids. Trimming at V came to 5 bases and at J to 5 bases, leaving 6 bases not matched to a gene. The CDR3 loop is CASREREYHEQYF. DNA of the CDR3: TGCGCCAGCAGAGAGCGGGAGTACCACGAGCAGTACTTC.

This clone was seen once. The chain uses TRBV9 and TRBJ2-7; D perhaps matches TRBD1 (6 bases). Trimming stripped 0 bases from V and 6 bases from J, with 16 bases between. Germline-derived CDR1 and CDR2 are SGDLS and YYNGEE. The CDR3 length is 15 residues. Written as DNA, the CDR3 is TGTGCCAGCAGCGTAGGGGCAGGGGTGAAAGGCGAGCAGTACTTC. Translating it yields CASSVGAGVKGEQYF.

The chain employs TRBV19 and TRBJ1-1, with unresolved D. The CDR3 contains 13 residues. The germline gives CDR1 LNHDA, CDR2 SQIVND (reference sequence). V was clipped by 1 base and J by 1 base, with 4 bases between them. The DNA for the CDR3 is TGTGCCAGTAGTATAGTCTCGAACACTGAAGCTTTCTTT. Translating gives CASSIVSNTEAFF.

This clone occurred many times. In nucleotides, the CDR3 is TGCGCCAGCAGCCAAGAGGGGGGCGCGGGAGGGCGGTTAGGGGAGCAGTTCTTC. As protein: CASSQEGGAGGRLGEQFF. The chain has TRBV4-3 and TRBJ2-1; 9 bases fit TRBD2. The J segment lost 10 bases and the V segment lost 0 bases, leaving 16 bases of the junction unmatched. CDR3 length equals 18 residues. Germline loops: CDR1 LGHNA, CDR2 YSLEER.

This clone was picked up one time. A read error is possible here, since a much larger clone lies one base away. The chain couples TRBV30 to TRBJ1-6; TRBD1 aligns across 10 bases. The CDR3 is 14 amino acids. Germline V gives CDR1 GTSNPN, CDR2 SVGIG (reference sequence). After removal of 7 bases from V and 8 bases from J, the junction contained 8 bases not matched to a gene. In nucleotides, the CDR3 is TGTGCCTCTCATACCGGGACAGGGGATTCACCCCTCCACTTT. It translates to CASHTGTGDSPLHF. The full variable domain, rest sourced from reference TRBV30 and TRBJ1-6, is SQTIHQWPATLVQPVGSPLSLECTVEGTSNPNLYWYRQAAGRGLQLLFYSVGIGQISSEVPQNLSASRPQDRQFILSSKKLLLSDSGFYLCASHTGTGDSPLHFGNGTRLTVT.